Below, one T cell receptor (beta chain) is given with its context. It has no known antigen specificity. Per-nucleotide qualities are absent, and no much larger clonotype sits a single base away. Preparation of the library involved the immunoSEQ multiplex PCR assay. TCRdb limited this immuneACCESS table to in-frame rearrangements with V and J called. A share of clones is missing; checked studies link under half to unresolved V genes, and the rest is unexplained. This sample gives roughly 49,000 clones in total; 92% of them show up just once. The leading ten clones occupy 0.37% of the sample. The germline V gene encodes CDR1 GTSNPN and CDR2 SVGIG (reference sequence). V drops 3 bases and J drops 1 base, leaving 9 bases in between. The CDR3 contains 13 residues, cysteine and phenylalanine counted. CDR3 DNA only is kept here, 39 bases in frame from base 1. The data derive from a study of T cell changes during pregnancy in multiple sclerosis (dated by TCRdb to the late 2010s). In terms of the full investigation: The study examined how the T cell repertoire changed over the course of pregnancy in women with multiple sclerosis.

The sample in question was CD4+ T cells from peripheral blood mononuclear cells, obtained in the second trimester of pregnancy. This chain joins TRBV30 to TRBJ1-1; a tentative D call is TRBD1 (5 bases match). This sequence was found in a female donor in good health, enrolled as a control in a pregnancy study. The DNA is as follows: TGTGCCTGGAGCGGGGGACCGAACACTGAAGCTTTCTTT. Its protein product is CAWSGGPNTEAFF.